These 30 T cell receptor beta chains share one sample of origin, sequenced in a study of blood T cell repertoires in COVID-19. Sequencing used immunoSEQ multiplex PCR; TCRdb keeps in-frame clones, though not all of them. The profile covers some 130,000 clones, with around 89% appearing a single time and 4.3% taken by the ten largest. The sequencing input was peripheral blood. The receptor source for this set is a man aged 60-69 years with COVID-19, enrolled during active disease.

This clone showed up just once. The CDR3 sequence is CASSSVAGANVLTF. The CDR3 DNA sequence: TGTGCCAGCTCATCGGTAGCTGGGGCCAACGTCCTGACTTTC. The chain combines TRBV18 with TRBJ2-6; no firm D call. CDR1 KGHSH and CDR2 LQKENI come from the germline V gene. The CDR3 spans 14 residues. V lost 5 bases and J lost 2, with 7 bases in between.

This chain uses TRBV27 with TRBJ2-1; 8 nucleotides align to TRBD1. This CDR3 has 14 residues. V dropped 4 bases and J dropped 6; count of bases not matched to a gene: 5. Germline CDR1 and CDR2: MNHEY and SMNVEV (reference sequence). The CDR3 DNA reads as TGTGCCAGCAGTTGGGACAGGAACGGCAATGAGCAGTTCTTC. Translated, it gives CASSWDRNGNEQFF.

This chain links TRBV2 with TRBJ1-3, with D uncertain. V lost 6 bases and J lost 8, with 29 bases in between. Germline CDR1 is SNHLY and CDR2 is FYNNEI. The CDR3 extends over 18 amino acids. CDR3 loop: CASRKRVWQALSGDTIYF. The CDR3 bases are TGTGCCAGCAGAAAACGGGTATGGCAGGCCCTTTCCGGGGACACCATATATTTT.

The chain couples TRBV27 to TRBJ1-6; a possible D gene is TRBD1 (5 bases). Germline V gives CDR1 MNHEY, CDR2 SMNVEV (reference sequence). V was pared by 2 bases and J by 9 bases, with 17 bases between. This CDR3 has 16 amino acids. CDR3 sequence: CASSLGGAEWGSPLHF. The CDR3 DNA is TGTGCCAGCAGTTTAGGAGGGGCTGAGTGGGGTTCACCCCTCCACTTT.

This clone was detected only once. The V gene is TRBV11-2, the J gene TRBJ1-1; TRBD1 agrees at 8 bases. V shed 5 bases and J 1 base; nucleotides not matched to a gene: 6. Germline CDR1 and CDR2: SGHAT and FQNNGV. The CDR3 has 15 residues. CDR3 sequence (DNA): TGTGCCAGCAGCCTACTCAGGGGGCCGAACACTGAAGCTTTCTTT. Protein product: CASSLLRGPNTEAFF.

The CDR3 DNA is TGTGCCTGGAACACGGACAGGGGGGGCAGAGGCACTGAAGCTTTCTTT. Protein product: CAWNTDRGGRGTEAFF. V is TRBV30 and J is TRBJ1-1; 10 bases map to TRBD1. The germline CDR1 and CDR2 sequences are GTSNPN and SVGIG (reference sequence). J lost 4 bases, V lost 4 bases, and 12 bases had no gene match. This CDR3 contains 16 residues.

This sequence joins TRBV5-8 and TRBJ1-5; D not certain. The CDR3 runs to 13 residues. The V gene lost 5 bases and the J gene lost 5 bases, with 11 bases spanning the gap. Germline V CDR1 and CDR2: SGHTS, YDEGEE. The CDR3 coding sequence is TGTGCCAGCAGACACAACAATGATCAGCCCCAGCATTTT. Protein product: CASRHNNDQPQHF.

V gene TRBV18 combines with J gene TRBJ1-2; D gene ambiguous. This CDR3 has 16 residues. V lost 6 bases, J lost 4 bases, and 21 bases lay in between. Germline CDR1 reads KGHSH; CDR2 reads LQKENI. CDR3 sequence: CASSTLGWATLYGYTF. Written as DNA, the CDR3 is TGTGCCAGCTCGACCCTCGGCTGGGCAACTCTCTATGGCTACACCTTC.

The chain employs TRBV18 and TRBJ1-5, with D perhaps matching TRBD1 (5 bases). The V gene's germline CDR1 is KGHSH and CDR2 LQKENI. Trimming shortened V by 5 bases and J by 2 bases, and 13 bases separated the two germline ends. The CDR3 length is 15 residues. The CDR3 bases are TGTGCCAGCTCATCCGGACAAGGAGGCAATCAGCCCCAGCATTTT. Translating it yields CASSSGQGGNQPQHF.

This rearrangement joins TRBV15 to TRBJ1-2; D perhaps matches TRBD1 (6 bases). This CDR3 contains 16 residues. Trimming stripped 0 bases from V and 5 bases from J, with 16 bases between. Looked up from germline, CDR1 is LNHNV and CDR2 is YYDKDF (reference sequence). The CDR3 nucleotides are TGTGCCACCAGCAGAGAGGGGGCGGACAGACTGTATGGCTACACCTTC. Translation: CATSREGADRLYGYTF. Complete variable domain (other parts from reference TRBV15 and TRBJ1-2): DAMVIQNPRYQVTQFGKPVTLSCSQTLNHNVMYWYQQKSSQAPKLLFHYYDKDFNNEADTPDNFQSRRPNTSFCFLDIRSPGLGDTAMYLCATSREGADRLYGYTFGSGTRLTVV.

This chain joins TRBV2 and TRBJ1-6; D remains ambiguous. The germline V gene has CDR1 SNHLY and CDR2 FYNNEI. The CDR3 runs 14 residues. V was pared by 7 bases and J by 7 bases, with 14 bases between. CDR3 bases: TGTGCCAGCAACCCGAACTGGAGGAATTCACCCCTCCACTTT. Residues: CASNPNWRNSPLHF.

This clone was seen just once. This chain joins TRBV7-2 and TRBJ2-2; 9 nucleotides match TRBD1. CDR1 SGHTA and CDR2 FQGNSA come from the germline V gene. V lost 6 bases to trimming and J lost 7 bases; unmatched junction nucleotides: 6. The CDR3 sequence is 14 residues long. In DNA, the CDR3 is TGTGCCAGCAGATCCGACAGGGGGATCGGGGAGCTGTTTTTT. Translation gives CASRSDRGIGELFF.

The rearrangement uses TRBV5-1 and TRBJ1-5; D unresolved. Trimming took 5 bases from V and 3 from J, leaving 9 bases between them. Germline lookup yields CDR1 SGHRS and CDR2 YFSETQ. The CDR3 is 13 residues long. The CDR3 DNA follows: TGCGCCAGCAGACTCAAACTCAATCAGCCCCAGCATTTT. It specifies CASRLKLNQPQHF.

The chain joins TRBV7-8 to TRBJ2-7; no definite D call. Per germline, CDR1 SGHVS and CDR2 FQNEAQ. V was shortened by 5 bases and J by 4 bases, with 15 bases between the two germline ends. CDR3 size: 14 residues. The CDR3 loop reads CASSRQPGLYEQYF. CDR3 coding DNA: TGTGCCAGCAGCCGCCAGCCAGGTTTGTACGAGCAGTACTTC.

The rearrangement links TRBV6-5 to TRBJ1-6, with D hard to call. Germline V gene lookup returns CDR1 MNHEY and CDR2 SVGAGI. The CDR3 totals 13 residues. The V gene lost 5 bases and the J gene lost 8 bases, with 10 bases spanning the gap. The CDR3 sequence is CASSINTYSPLHF. Here the CDR3 DNA reads TGTGCCAGCAGTATAAACACCTATTCACCCCTCCACTTT.

The J gene is TRBJ2-7, the V gene TRBV5-5; TRBD1 matches 7 bases. The V gene's germline CDR1 is SGHKS and CDR2 YYEKEE (reference sequence). After removal of 2 bases from V and 1 base from J, the junction contained 6 bases not matched to a gene. CDR3 size: 15 residues. CDR3 coding DNA: TGTGCCAGCAGCTTTTTGACAGGGAGTTCCTACGAGCAGTACTTC. The encoded protein is CASSFLTGSSYEQYF.

The J gene is TRBJ1-1, the V gene TRBV19; D unresolved. This CDR3 contains 13 residues. The germline CDR1 and CDR2 sequences are LNHDA and SQIVND (reference sequence). Deletions cut 8 bases from V and 1 base from J, with 11 bases between. The DNA for the CDR3 is TGTGCCAGTGTTAGAGGTTGGAACACTGAAGCTTTCTTT. It specifies CASVRGWNTEAFF.

The V and J genes are TRBV9 and TRBJ1-4; TRBD1 matches at 7 bases. This CDR3 contains 15 residues. The germline V gene has CDR1 SGDLS and CDR2 YYNGEE. The V segment lost 0 bases and the J segment 5 bases; nucleotides outside the gene matches: 4. The CDR3, as DNA: TGTGCCAGCAGCGTAGAGGGGGCAGGGAATGAAAAACTGTTTTTT. It translates to CASSVEGAGNEKLFF.

V is TRBV5-6 and J is TRBJ2-1, with TRBD2 matching over 9 bases. The V gene's germline CDR1 is SGHDT and CDR2 YYEEEE. Losses at the gene ends were 3 bases for V and 10 bases for J; bases not matched to a gene: 14. This CDR3 contains 16 residues. The CDR3 protein is CASSSTGTSRGREQFF. In nucleotides, the CDR3 is TGTGCCAGCAGCTCGACAGGGACTAGCAGGGGAAGGGAGCAGTTCTTC.

This rearrangement joins TRBV10-3 to TRBJ1-2; perhaps TRBD1 as D (5 bases). This CDR3 is built from 14 residues. Between the trimmed V and J ends, which lost 4 bases and 2 bases, there was a span of 11 bases. Germline CDR1 and CDR2: ENHRY and SYGVKD. Here the CDR3 DNA reads TGTGCCATCAGTGCGACGGACAAGAACTATGGCTACACCTTC. Its protein product is CAISATDKNYGYTF.

The chain has TRBV4-3 and TRBJ2-1; 11 positions match TRBD2. Trimming at V came to 0 bases and at J to 7 bases, leaving 11 bases not matched to a gene. The CDR3 totals 18 residues. Germline CDR1 LGHNA, CDR2 YSLEER. CDR3 loop: CASSQDPFPSGGWNEQFF. The CDR3 DNA reads as TGCGCCAGCAGCCAAGACCCCTTCCCTAGCGGGGGGTGGAATGAGCAGTTCTTC.

J is TRBJ2-7 and V is TRBV20-1; 8 bases agree with TRBD1. Per the germline V gene, CDR1 is DFQATT and CDR2 is SNEGSKA (reference sequence). The CDR3 is made up of 15 amino acids. The V segment lost 3 bases and the J segment 9 bases; nucleotides outside the gene matches: 16. CDR3 coding DNA: TGCAGTGCTAGTTTGGTATCCCCCGACAGGGGTGGGCAGTACTTC. Encoded protein: CSASLVSPDRGGQYF.

This chain links TRBV5-1 with TRBJ2-2; no reliable D call. The CDR3 consists of 16 residues. Germline V CDR1 and CDR2: SGHRS, YFSETQ. V was clipped by 1 base and J by 5 bases, with 15 bases between them. CDR3 residues: CASSLTSRGQTGELFF. The CDR3, as DNA: TGCGCCAGCAGCTTGACCTCCAGAGGCCAAACCGGGGAGCTGTTTTTT.

This rearrangement joins TRBV6-5 to TRBJ2-7; D is undetermined. The germline V gene has CDR1 MNHEY and CDR2 SVGAGI. Trimming left V 5 bases short and J 4 bases short, with 9 bases between. CDR3 size: 12 residues. The CDR3 here is CASSKTTYEQYF. The CDR3 coding sequence is TGTGCCAGCAGTAAGACGACTTACGAGCAGTACTTC.

This sequence joins TRBV18 and TRBJ1-1, with TRBD1 identical over 10 bases. The V gene end was trimmed by 2 bases and the J gene end by 0 bases; junction bases not matched to a gene: 0. CDR1 and CDR2 (germline): KGHSH, LQKENI. The CDR3 contains 15 residues. CDR3 loop: CASSPGTGVNTEAFF. DNA of the CDR3: TGTGCCAGCTCACCAGGGACAGGGGTGAACACTGAAGCTTTCTTT.

The J gene is TRBJ2-3, the V gene TRBV30; tentative D call: TRBD2 (5 bases). The CDR3 extends over 14 amino acids. V was cut by 2 bases and J by 2 bases, with 11 bases left in between. Germline loops: CDR1 GTSNPN, CDR2 SVGIG (reference sequence). As DNA, the CDR3 is TGTGCCTGGAGTACACTAGTCCTCACAGATACGCAGTATTTT. Its protein is CAWSTLVLTDTQYF.

The chain employs TRBV9 and TRBJ2-3, with a weak D call TRBD2 (10 bases). The CDR3 is made up of 18 amino acids. Germline-derived CDR1 and CDR2 are SGDLS and YYNGEE. Deletions cut 1 base from V and 4 bases from J, with 22 bases between. DNA for the CDR3: TGTGCCAGCAGCGTACCGACAGGGGGACTAGCGAGGGCAGATACGCAGTATTTT. Translating it yields CASSVPTGGLARADTQYF.

This clone was seen more than once but under ten times. This sequence joins TRBV6-5 and TRBJ1-3; D might be TRBD1 (5 bases). The CDR3 covers 11 residues. Germline V gene lookup returns CDR1 MNHEY and CDR2 SVGAGI. Trimming stripped 7 bases from V and 7 bases from J, with 8 bases between. Here the CDR3 reads CASIRGNTIYF. CDR3 bases: TGTGCCAGCATCCGGGGGAACACCATATATTTT.

The V gene is TRBV28, the J gene TRBJ1-1; D is unresolved. With 6 bases removed from V and 3 bases from J, the gap between germline ends came to 26 bases. The CDR3 is made up of 18 amino acids. Germline values: CDR1 MDHEN, CDR2 SYDVKM. The CDR3 coding sequence is TGTGCCAGCAGACCTAGTATTTTGAGCAATTTCGATGACACTGAAGCTTTCTTT. Protein: CASRPSILSNFDDTEAFF.

The CDR3 sequence: CASSGQGGRETQYF. In DNA, the CDR3 is TGCGCCAGCAGCGGACAGGGAGGACGGGAGACCCAGTACTTC. The rearrangement links TRBV10-2 to TRBJ2-5; 8 nucleotides align to TRBD1. This CDR3 is 14 amino acids long. V trimming: 6 bases; J trimming: 5 bases; junction bases outside the gene matches: 8. Germline CDR1 and CDR2: WSHSY and SAAADI.